This T cell receptor beta chain was captured in a study of cytomegalovirus exposure and HLA in healthy donors. On the study more broadly: Among around 400 genotyped donors, around 82% fell in the Caucasian-associated ancestry cluster.

The study, taken as a whole, reports: Investigators reported approximately 170 TCR beta chains as tied to cytomegalovirus.

This clone was detected only once. What it binds is not known. All the people who gave samples were healthy bone marrow donors. The primer mix had 60 Vbeta and 13 Jbeta primers. Sequencing used immunoSEQ multiplex PCR; TCRdb keeps in-frame clones, though not all of them. The sample records about 78,000 clones, approximately 57% being singletons. The germline V gene has CDR1 KGHSH and CDR2 LQKENI. The CDR3 is made up of 15 amino acids. V lost 2 bases to trimming and J lost 1 base, with 11 bases between them. The receptor was isolated from a man younger than 40 in good health and CMV-seropositive. Specimen: PBMCs. This chain uses TRBV18 with TRBJ1-1; no clear D. Here the CDR3 DNA reads TGTGCCAGCTCACCATCCCATAATAGGAACACTGAAGCTTTCTTT. This encodes CASSPSHNRNTEAFF. The whole variable domain, filled in from reference TRBV18 and TRBJ1-1, reads NAGVMQNPRHLVRRRGQEARLRCSPMKGHSHVYWYRQLPEEGLKFMVYLQKENIIDESGMPKERFSAEFPKEGPSILRIQQVVRGDSAAYFCASSPSHNRNTEAFFGQGTRLTVV.